Listed below are T cell receptor beta chains from one sample, sequenced in a study of T cell clonotyping in hematopoietic cell transplantation. TCRdb's copy holds only in-frame clones and misses some; the assay was immunoSEQ multiplex PCR. The sample carries 7,900 or so clones, around 88% recorded once. Specimen: PBMCs, collected 100 days after allogeneic stem cell transplant. The source of these receptors is a male patient aged 18-29 years who had an allogeneic stem cell transplant from a related donor, so the T cells may come from the graft donor. Some clones in this sample may be carry-over from other donors' samples. Both conserved end residues are part of each CDR3. D genes are given only for firm matches. Size is stated for part of the rows, as once, few or many counts, or as a class when the clone is expanded.

d_call | j_call | v_call | clone_size | cdr3_aa | cdr3_nt
NA | TRBJ2-3 | TRBV30 | NA | CAWSGDRPTDTQYF | TGTGCCTGGAGTGGGGACCGCCCCACAGATACGCAGTATTTT
TRBD1 | TRBJ2-1 | TRBV27 | few | CASRTGGNEQFF | TGTGCCAGCAGGACAGGGGGCAATGAGCAGTTCTTC
NA | TRBJ1-3 | TRBV19 | NA | CASSITRGRDTIYF | TGTGCCAGTAGTATAACTCGCGGGCGGGACACCATATATTTT
NA | TRBJ2-1 | TRBV7-6 | NA | CASSSRGDNNEQFF | TGTGCCAGCAGCTCTAGGGGGGATAACAATGAGCAGTTCTTC
NA | TRBJ2-2 | TRBV5-4 | NA | CASSWRRDTSPGELFF | TGTGCCAGCAGCTGGAGGCGGGACACATCGCCCGGGGAGCTGTTTTTT
TRBD2 | TRBJ2-1 | TRBV5-1 | once | CASSEGGLAAYNEQFF | TGCGCCAGCAGCGAGGGAGGGCTAGCGGCCTACAATGAGCAGTTCTTC
NA | TRBJ1-1 | TRBV7-2 | NA | CASSLAEDTEAFF | TGTGCCAGCAGCTTAGCAGAGGACACTGAAGCTTTCTTT
NA | TRBJ1-2 | TRBV6-5 | NA | CASSYAGAVYTF | TGTGCCAGCAGTTACGCAGGGGCGGTCTACACCTTT
NA | TRBJ2-5 | TRBV5-4 | NA | CASSLGEETQYF | TGTGCCAGCAGCTTGGGCGAGGAGACCCAGTACTTC
TRBD2 | TRBJ2-1 | TRBV11-3 | NA | CASSSPGTSGILSNEQFF | TGTGCCAGCAGCTCGCCCGGGACTAGCGGTATACTCAGCAATGAGCAGTTCTTC
TRBD1 | TRBJ1-2 | TRBV30 | NA | CARYSGGANYGYTF | TGTGCCCGCTATTCAGGGGGCGCGAACTATGGCTACACCTTC
NA | TRBJ2-5 | TRBV18 | NA | CASSPRRDETQYF | TGTGCCAGCTCACCCCGCAGGGACGAGACCCAGTACTTC
NA | TRBJ1-1 | TRBV27 | NA | CASSLGAAGATEAFF | TGTGCCAGCAGTTTAGGGGCCGCCGGGGCAACTGAAGCTTTCTTT
TRBD1 | TRBJ2-2 | TRBV7-8 | NA | CASSISLQGAGELFF | TGTGCCAGCAGCATCAGCTTACAGGGGGCAGGGGAGCTGTTTTTT
NA | TRBJ1-2 | TRBV28 | NA | CASSSPGRGYTF | TGTGCCAGCAGCTCCCCCGGTCGGGGCTACACCTTC
TRBD1 | TRBJ2-3 | TRBV4-1 | NA | CASSPLDRGQTDTQYF | TGCGCCAGCAGCCCTCTCGACAGGGGGCAAACAGATACGCAGTATTTT
NA | TRBJ2-7 | TRBV27 | once | CASSLGRGSYEQYF | TGTGCCAGCAGTTTGGGCAGGGGCTCCTACGAGCAGTACTTC
NA | TRBJ2-3 | TRBV7-2 | NA | CASSPSPGPNTQYF | TGTGCCAGCAGCCCATCCCCCGGACCGAATACGCAGTATTTT
TRBD2 | TRBJ2-2 | TRBV15 | NA | CATNGGGDTGELFF | TGTGCCACCAACGGGGGAGGGGACACCGGGGAGCTGTTTTTT
NA | TRBJ2-3 | TRBV30 | NA | CAWSVKGGTDTQYF | TGTGCCTGGAGTGTTAAGGGTGGCACAGATACGCAGTATTTT
TRBD2 | TRBJ2-5 | TRBV7-8 | NA | CASSPIRLAGGETQYF | TGTGCCAGCAGCCCCATAAGACTAGCGGGAGGGGAGACCCAGTACTTC
NA | TRBJ1-2 | TRBV19 | NA | CASSIEGREYGYTF | TGTGCCAGTAGTATTGAGGGGCGAGAGTATGGCTACACCTTC
TRBD2 | TRBJ2-2 | TRBV11-3 | NA | CASTPGTSGVSGELFF | TGTGCCAGCACCCCTGGGACTAGCGGGGTCTCCGGGGAGCTGTTTTTT